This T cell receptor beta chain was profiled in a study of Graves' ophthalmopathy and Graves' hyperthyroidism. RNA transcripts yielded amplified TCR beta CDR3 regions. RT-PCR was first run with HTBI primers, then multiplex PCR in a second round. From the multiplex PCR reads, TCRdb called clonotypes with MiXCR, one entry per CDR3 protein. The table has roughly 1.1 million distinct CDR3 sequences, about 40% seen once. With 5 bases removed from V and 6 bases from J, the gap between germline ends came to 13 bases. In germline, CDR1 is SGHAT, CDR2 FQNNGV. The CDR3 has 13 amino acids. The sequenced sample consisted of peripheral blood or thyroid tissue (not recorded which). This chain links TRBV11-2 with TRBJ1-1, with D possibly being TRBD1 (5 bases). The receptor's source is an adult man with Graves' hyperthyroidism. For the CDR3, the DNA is TGTGCCAGCAGCAGCGTATTGACAGCTGAAGCTTTCTTT. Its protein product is CASSSVLTAEAFF.